Below are 14 T cell receptor beta chains sequenced from a single sample in a study of blood T cell repertoires in COVID-19. Profiled with immunoSEQ multiplex PCR; TCRdb holds only in-frame clones, not every one. This sample has about 75,000 clones; about 87% occur once, and the top ten carry about 9.6%. The sample taken for sequencing was peripheral blood. These receptors were taken from a human donor in a cohort sampled during active COVID-19.

V and J are TRBV21-1 and TRBJ2-5; the table's D call of TRBD1 was not tested on the DNA. TRBV21-1 corresponds to a pseudogene. There are 14 residues in the CDR3. The CDR3 nucleotides read TGTGCCAGCAGCAAAGCGCAGAAACAAGAGACCCAGTACTTC. Protein: CASSKAQKQETQYF.

This clone came up a few times. The sample contains more than one DNA sequence encoding this CDR3. V and J are TRBV5-1 and TRBJ2-7; the D is unclear. The CDR3 covers 13 residues. Trimming pared 0 bases from V and 2 bases from J, leaving 6 bases between. Germline-derived CDR1 and CDR2 are SGHRS and YFSETQ. The CDR3: CASSLAGTYEQYF. In nucleotides, the CDR3 is TGCGCCAGCAGCTTGGCAGGAACCTACGAGCAGTACTTC.

The J gene is TRBJ1-3, the V gene TRBV5-1; D gene uncertain. Germline V gives CDR1 SGHRS, CDR2 YFSETQ. The V and J ends lost 0 bases and 1 base respectively, with 11 bases between them. This CDR3 has 16 amino acids. CDR3 in amino acids: CASSLVGSRSGNTIYF. As DNA, the CDR3 is TGCGCCAGCAGCTTGGTGGGCAGCCGTTCTGGAAACACCATATATTTT.

This chain uses TRBV30 with TRBJ1-2; the match to TRBD1 covers 7 bases. Germline loops: CDR1 GTSNPN, CDR2 SVGIG (reference sequence). This CDR3 is built from 13 residues. V trimming: 4 bases; J trimming: 1 base; junction bases outside the gene matches: 3. CDR3 in DNA: TGTGCCTGGACCAGACAGGGTAACTATGGCTACACCTTC. Translating gives CAWTRQGNYGYTF.

The chain recombines TRBV11-1 with TRBJ2-2; 10 bases are a match to TRBD2. CDR1 is SGHAT, CDR2 FQDESV, per germline (reference sequence). V shed 3 bases and J 3 bases; nucleotides not matched to a gene: 4. The CDR3 contains 16 residues. This CDR3 is CASSFQAGGDTGELFF. The CDR3, as DNA: TGTGCCAGCAGCTTCCAAGCGGGAGGGGACACCGGGGAGCTGTTTTTT.

As regards this clone: At one end, the junction sequence differs from germline, possibly due to a read error. The chain couples TRBV7-9 to TRBJ2-1; the match to TRBD2 covers 10 bases. The CDR3 covers 13 residues. Germline V gene lookup returns CDR1 SEHNR and CDR2 FQNEAQ (reference sequence). Here the CDR3 DNA reads TGTGCCAGCAGGTTAGCGGGAGGACGGGAGCAGTTCTTC. Translated: CASRLAGGREQFF.

J is TRBJ2-6 and V is TRBV9; D gene ambiguous. Per germline, CDR1 SGDLS and CDR2 YYNGEE. V gave up 3 bases and J gave up 3 bases, with 13 bases separating them. The length of the CDR3 is 16 residues. Here the CDR3 DNA reads TGTGCCAGCAGCGCTCTCTGGCCTGGTGGGGCCAACGTCCTGACTTTC. Translated, it gives CASSALWPGGANVLTF.

The V gene is TRBV9, the J gene TRBJ1-6; tentative D call: TRBD1 (6 bases). CDR1 is SGDLS and CDR2 is YYNGEE in the germline V gene. Trimming pared 3 bases from V and 6 bases from J, leaving 10 bases between. The CDR3 runs 14 residues. The CDR3 spells CASSEGGSNSPLHF. The CDR3 bases are TGTGCCAGCAGCGAGGGGGGGTCTAATTCACCCCTCCACTTT.

The genes are TRBV7-6 and TRBJ2-2, with a tentative D call TRBD1 (5 bases). This CDR3 is 16 amino acids long. The V end was cut by 1 base, the J end by 7 bases, with 16 bases between. CDR1 SGHVS and CDR2 FNYEAQ come from the germline V gene. The CDR3 nucleotides read TGTGCCAGCAGCTTAGGTAGTTGGGGCCAGAGCGGGGAGCTGTTTTTT. Translation gives CASSLGSWGQSGELFF.

The rearrangement links TRBV5-1 to TRBJ2-7, with a tentative D call TRBD2 (6 bases). Trimming took 4 bases from V and 1 from J, leaving 12 bases between them. The germline V gene has CDR1 SGHRS and CDR2 YFSETQ. This CDR3 region has 14 residues. For the CDR3, the DNA is TGCGCCAGCAGCCCCCAGGCGGGATCCTACGAGCAGTACTTC. Amino acids: CASSPQAGSYEQYF.

The CDR3 region is CASSLVMGRLAGNNEQFF. CDR3 sequence (DNA): TGTGCCAGCAGCTTAGTTATGGGCCGGCTAGCGGGAAACAATGAGCAGTTCTTC. The chain links TRBV7-2 to TRBJ2-1; 9 nucleotides align to TRBD2. Germline V gene data show CDR1 as SGHTA and CDR2 as FQGNSA. The CDR3 has 18 residues. The V segment lost 1 base and the J segment 5 bases; nucleotides outside the gene matches: 12. The entire variable domain, with the rest obtained from reference TRBV7-2 and TRBJ2-1, is as follows: GAGVSQSPSNKVTEKGKDVELRCDPISGHTALYWYRQSLGQGLEFLIYFQGNSAPDKSGLPSDRFSAERTGGSVSTLTIQRTQQEDSAVYLCASSLVMGRLAGNNEQFFGPGTRLTVL.

This clone was seen only once. The chain has TRBV5-6 and TRBJ1-1; D perhaps matches TRBD1 (6 bases). The V end was cut by 5 bases, the J end by 3 bases, with 11 bases between. The CDR3 is made up of 13 amino acids. The germline V gene encodes CDR1 SGHDT and CDR2 YYEEEE. The CDR3 protein is CASRRGGDTEAFF. In nucleotides, the CDR3 is TGTGCCAGCAGGAGAGGGGGGGACACTGAAGCTTTCTTT.

The chain is built from TRBV11-1 and TRBJ2-7, with 8 bases identical to TRBD2. Germline assignment: CDR1 SGHAT and CDR2 FQDESV (reference sequence). J lost 2 bases, V lost 3 bases, and 3 bases had no gene match. The length of the CDR3 is 14 residues. CDR3 sequence reads: CASSFRRGAYEQYF. Here the CDR3 DNA reads TGTGCCAGCAGCTTTCGGCGGGGGGCCTACGAGCAGTACTTC.

This chain joins TRBV5-4 and TRBJ2-1; possible D gene TRBD2, 6 bases. Germline CDR1 SGHNT, CDR2 YYREEE (reference sequence). V was cut by 4 bases and J by 4 bases, with 12 bases left in between. CDR3 length equals 14 residues. The CDR3 bases are TGTGCCAGCAGCGACGGGACTCTTTACAATGAGCAGTTCTTC. Protein sequence: CASSDGTLYNEQFF.